The 15 T cell receptor beta chains reported below all come from one sample, sequenced in a study of cytomegalovirus exposure and HLA in healthy donors. Primers for the PCR totalled 60 Vbeta and 13 Jbeta. Assay used: immunoSEQ multiplex PCR; TCRdb lists only in-frame clones, some missing. The data show 100,000 or so clones, about 80% seen once. The specimen sequenced was PBMCs. The receptors originated from a man in his forties in good health and CMV-seronegative.

CDR3 coding DNA: TGTGCCAGCAGTTTTCAGGGCATCACTGAAGCTTTCTTT. It translates to CASSFQGITEAFF. The chain carries TRBV6-5 and TRBJ1-1, with D possibly TRBD1 on 5 matching bases. The CDR3 is 13 residues long. Trimming left V 4 bases short and J 4 bases short, with 10 bases between. Germline V gene sequence: CDR1 MNHEY, CDR2 SVGAGI.

The chain links TRBV5-1 to TRBJ1-4; 8 nucleotides line up with TRBD1. Germline CDR1 SGHRS, CDR2 YFSETQ. The CDR3 length is 14 residues. J gave up 3 bases and V 3 bases, and 1 base lay outside the gene matches. CDR3 sequence: CASSWTGSNEKLFF. The CDR3 DNA sequence: TGCGCCAGCAGCTGGACAGGGTCTAATGAAAAACTGTTTTTT.

The chain carries TRBV2 and TRBJ2-1; the match to TRBD2 covers 7 bases. This CDR3 comprises 15 residues. Germline V gene data show CDR1 as SNHLY and CDR2 as FYNNEI. Losses at the gene ends were 2 bases for V and 4 bases for J; bases not matched to a gene: 5. The CDR3 DNA sequence: TGTGCCAGCAGTGAATTCGCGGGAGTTTACAATGAGCAGTTCTTC. Translation: CASSEFAGVYNEQFF.

The chain links TRBV7-9 to TRBJ1-4, with a weak D call TRBD1 (6 bases). Trimming shortened V by 0 bases and J by 7 bases, and 9 bases separated the two germline ends. The CDR3 spans 14 residues. Germline CDR1 is SEHNR and CDR2 is FQNEAQ (reference sequence). CDR3 DNA: TGTGCCAGCAGCTTAGCAAGGGGGATTGAAAAACTGTTTTTT. Protein: CASSLARGIEKLFF.

This clone was counted between two and nine times. V and J are TRBV5-1 and TRBJ2-7; TRBD2 agrees at 8 bases. The CDR3 is 18 residues long. After removal of 0 bases from V and 4 bases from J, the junction contained 15 bases not matched to a gene. Looked up from germline, CDR1 is SGHRS and CDR2 is YFSETQ. CDR3 loop: CASSLADYPGLGAYEQYF. The DNA for the CDR3 is TGCGCCAGCAGCTTGGCTGATTATCCGGGACTAGGGGCATACGAGCAGTACTTC.

With respect to this clone: One junction end does not reproduce the germline sequence, and a read error may be involved. Within the sample, other DNA sequences also encode this same CDR3. The CDR3 DNA reads TGTGCCAGCAGGCTACAGGGCTCCTCCTATAATTCCCCCCTCCACTTT. This gives the protein CASRLQGSSYNSPLHF. J is TRBJ1-6 and V is TRBV27; TRBD1 might be the D (6 bases). Germline V gene data show CDR1 as MNHEY and CDR2 as SMNVEV (reference sequence). The CDR3 is 16 amino acids.

J is TRBJ1-4 and V is TRBV5-4; weak D call: TRBD1 (6 bases). The CDR3 runs 14 residues. The V gene lost 4 bases and the J gene lost 2 bases, with 9 bases spanning the gap. Germline V gene sequence: CDR1 SGHNT, CDR2 YYREEE (reference sequence). The CDR3 DNA reads as TGTGCCAGCAGCCGAGGACAGACTAATGAAAAACTGTTTTTT. The encoded protein is CASSRGQTNEKLFF. The full variable domain, in which reference TRBV5-4 and TRBJ1-4 provide the parts outside the CDR3, is ETGVTQSPTHLIKTRGQQVTLRCSSQSGHNTVSWYQQALGQGPQFIFQYYREEENGRGNFPPRFSGLQFPNYSSELNVNALELDDSALYLCASSRGQTNEKLFFGSGTQLSVL.

The chain joins TRBV6-5 to TRBJ1-2; D is uncertain. V lost 7 bases to trimming and J lost 1 base, with 10 bases between them. The CDR3 extends over 13 amino acids. CDR1 is MNHEY, CDR2 SVGAGI, per germline. The CDR3: CASTRQVNYGYTF. The CDR3 region has the DNA TGTGCCAGCACCCGACAAGTTAACTATGGCTACACCTTC.

The genes are TRBV5-1 and TRBJ2-3; D is perhaps TRBD2 (6 bases). Deletions cut 4 bases from V and 1 base from J, with 16 bases between. The CDR3 extends over 16 amino acids. In germline, CDR1 is SGHRS, CDR2 YFSETQ. CDR3 in amino acids: CASSETGTLGTDTQYF. CDR3 nucleotides: TGCGCCAGCAGCGAAACCGGGACTCTCGGCACAGATACGCAGTATTTT.

This CDR3 is CASSQATGTGYQPQHF. The CDR3 DNA reads as TGCGCCAGCAGCCAAGCAACCGGGACAGGATATCAGCCCCAGCATTTT. J is TRBJ1-5 and V is TRBV4-1; 8 bases agree with TRBD1. The CDR3 contains 16 residues. V trimming: 1 base; J trimming: 5 bases; junction bases outside the gene matches: 7. CDR1 and CDR2 (germline): MGHRA, YSYEKL.

The rearrangement joins TRBV2 to TRBJ1-1; 8 bases match TRBD1. Losses at the gene ends were 1 base for V and 1 base for J; bases not matched to a gene: 5. This CDR3 is 16 amino acids long. Germline CDR1 and CDR2: SNHLY and FYNNEI. The CDR3 region has the DNA TGTGCCAGCAGTGAAGGGCCCGGGACAGGGAACACTGAAGCTTTCTTT. This codes for CASSEGPGTGNTEAFF.

V gene TRBV7-2 combines with J gene TRBJ1-3; D is possibly TRBD1 (5 bases). The V gene lost 1 base and the J gene lost 9 bases, with 13 bases spanning the gap. From germline, CDR1 is SGHTA and CDR2 FQGNSA. The CDR3 is 14 amino acids. The CDR3 DNA reads as TGTGCCAGCAGCTTAGGTGGGGCGGGGGGCACCATATATTTT. As protein: CASSLGGAGGTIYF.

As regards this clone: One base away lies a much larger clone, so this may be a sequencing read error. CDR3 residues: CTSSYGRAGNTIYF. In DNA, the CDR3 is TGTACCAGCAGTTACGGCAGGGCTGGAAACACCATATATTTT. V gene TRBV6-5 combines with J gene TRBJ1-3, with D maybe TRBD1 (5 bases). The CDR3 is 14 residues long. CDR1 and CDR2 (germline): MNHEY, SVGAGI.

This chain uses TRBV21-1 with TRBJ1-5; the DNA was not used to check the table's D call, TRBD1. TRBV21-1 is a pseudogene. This CDR3 has 18 amino acids. CDR3 amino acids: CASSTRTGGSDSNQPQHF. The DNA of the CDR3 is TGTGCCAGCAGCACCCGGACAGGGGGAAGCGATAGCAATCAGCCCCAGCATTTT.

The CDR3 is CASSEPRGIDVETQYF. Written as DNA, the CDR3 is TGTGCCAGCAGTGAACCCAGGGGGATTGATGTGGAGACCCAGTACTTC. V gene TRBV2 combines with J gene TRBJ2-5, with 7 nucleotides matching TRBD1. J gave up 5 bases and V 2 bases, and 11 bases lay outside the gene matches. Germline V gene data show CDR1 as SNHLY and CDR2 as FYNNEI. The CDR3 covers 16 residues.